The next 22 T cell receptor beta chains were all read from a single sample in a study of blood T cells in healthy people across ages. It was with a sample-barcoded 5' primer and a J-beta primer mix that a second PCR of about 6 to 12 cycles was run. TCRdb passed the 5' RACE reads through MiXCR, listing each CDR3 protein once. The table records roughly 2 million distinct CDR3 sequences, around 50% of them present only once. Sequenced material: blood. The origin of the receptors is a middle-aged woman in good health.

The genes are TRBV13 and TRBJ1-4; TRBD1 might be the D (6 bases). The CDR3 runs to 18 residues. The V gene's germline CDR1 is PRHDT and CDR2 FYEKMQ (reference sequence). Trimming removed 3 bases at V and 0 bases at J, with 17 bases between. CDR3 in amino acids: CASSFRTAPSPTNEKLFF. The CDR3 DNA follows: TGTGCCAGCAGCTTCCGGACAGCCCCTTCCCCAACTAATGAAAAACTGTTTTTT.

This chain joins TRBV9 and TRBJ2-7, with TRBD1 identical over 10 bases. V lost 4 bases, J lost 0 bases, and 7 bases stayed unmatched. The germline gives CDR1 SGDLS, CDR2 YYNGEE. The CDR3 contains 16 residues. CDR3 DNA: TGTGCCAGCAGCCCACGGGACAGGGGCGGCTCCTACGAGCAGTACTTC. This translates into CASSPRDRGGSYEQYF.

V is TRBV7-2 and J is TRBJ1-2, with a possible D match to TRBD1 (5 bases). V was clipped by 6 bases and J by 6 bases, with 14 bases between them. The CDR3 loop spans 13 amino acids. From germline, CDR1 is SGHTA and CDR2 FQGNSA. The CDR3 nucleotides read TGTGCCAGCAGGCGGGACTCAATGAATGGCTACACCTTC. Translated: CASRRDSMNGYTF.

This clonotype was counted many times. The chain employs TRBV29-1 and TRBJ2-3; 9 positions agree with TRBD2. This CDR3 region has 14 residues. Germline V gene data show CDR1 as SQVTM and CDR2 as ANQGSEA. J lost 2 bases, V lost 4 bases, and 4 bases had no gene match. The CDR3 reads CSVVLAGPTDTQYF. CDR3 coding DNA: TGCAGCGTTGTACTAGCGGGCCCCACAGATACGCAGTATTTT.

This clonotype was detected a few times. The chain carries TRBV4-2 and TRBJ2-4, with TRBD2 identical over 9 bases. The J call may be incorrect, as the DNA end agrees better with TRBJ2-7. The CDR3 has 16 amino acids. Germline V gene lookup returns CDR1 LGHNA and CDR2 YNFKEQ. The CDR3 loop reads CASSQIAGATSYEQYF. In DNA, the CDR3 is TGTGCCAGCAGCCAGATAGCGGGGGCCACCTCCTACGAGCAGTACTTC.

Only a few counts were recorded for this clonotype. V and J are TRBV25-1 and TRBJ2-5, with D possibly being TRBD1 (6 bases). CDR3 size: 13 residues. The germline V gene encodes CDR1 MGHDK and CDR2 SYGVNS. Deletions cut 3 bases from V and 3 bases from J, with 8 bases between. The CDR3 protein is CASSEWDKETQYF. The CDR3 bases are TGTGCCAGCAGTGAGTGGGACAAAGAGACCCAGTACTTC.

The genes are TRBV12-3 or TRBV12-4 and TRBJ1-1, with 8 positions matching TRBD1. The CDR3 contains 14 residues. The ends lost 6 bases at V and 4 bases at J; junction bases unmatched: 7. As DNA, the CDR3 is TGTGCCAGCAGCGTCCGGACAGGGCTCACTGAAGCTTTCTTT. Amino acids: CASSVRTGLTEAFF.

The CDR3, as DNA: TGTGCCAGCAGTGAAGCGCGGAGGGGCGGGGGCCGGGACATTCAGTACTTC. This translates into CASSEARRGGGRDIQYF. V is TRBV2 and J is TRBJ2-4; weak D call: TRBD2 (7 bases). The V gene's germline CDR1 is SNHLY and CDR2 FYNNEI. V lost 0 bases to trimming and J lost 8 bases, with 20 bases between them. The CDR3 spans 17 residues.

CDR3 region: CASSFRGGPYTDTQYF. As DNA, the CDR3 is TGTGCCAGCAGCTTCCGCGGGGGGCCCTACACAGATACGCAGTATTTT. This sequence joins TRBV6-2 or TRBV6-3 and TRBJ2-3; TRBD2 agrees at 8 bases. Germline values: CDR1 MNHEY, CDR2 SVGEGT. The CDR3 runs 16 residues. V gave up 6 bases and J gave up 2 bases; unmatched junction bases: 10.

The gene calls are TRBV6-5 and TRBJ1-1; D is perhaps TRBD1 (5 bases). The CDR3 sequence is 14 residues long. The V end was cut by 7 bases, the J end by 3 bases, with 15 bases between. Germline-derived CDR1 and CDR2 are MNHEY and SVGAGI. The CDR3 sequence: CASMGVAWYTEAFF. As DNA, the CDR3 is TGTGCCAGCATGGGGGTCGCGTGGTACACTGAAGCTTTCTTT.

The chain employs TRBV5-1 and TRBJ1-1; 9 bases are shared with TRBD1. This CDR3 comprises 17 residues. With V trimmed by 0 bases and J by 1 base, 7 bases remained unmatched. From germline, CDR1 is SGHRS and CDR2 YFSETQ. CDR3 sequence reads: CASSLDKTGGWNTEAFF. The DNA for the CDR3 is TGCGCCAGCAGCTTGGATAAAACAGGGGGCTGGAACACTGAAGCTTTCTTT.

The CDR3 protein is CASSPSERESNQPQHF. CDR3 nucleotides: TGTGCCAGCTCACCGAGCGAACGGGAGAGCAATCAGCCCCAGCATTTT. The chain carries TRBV18 and TRBJ1-5; D not resolved. This CDR3 region has 16 residues. The V and J ends lost 3 bases and 1 base respectively, with 13 bases between them. Germline V CDR1 and CDR2: KGHSH, LQKENI.

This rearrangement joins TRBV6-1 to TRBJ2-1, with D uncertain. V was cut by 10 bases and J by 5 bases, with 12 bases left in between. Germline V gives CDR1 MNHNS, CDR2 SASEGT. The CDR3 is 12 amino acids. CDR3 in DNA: TGTGCCACCGCTGCCACTGACAATGAGCAGTTCTTC. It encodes CATAATDNEQFF.

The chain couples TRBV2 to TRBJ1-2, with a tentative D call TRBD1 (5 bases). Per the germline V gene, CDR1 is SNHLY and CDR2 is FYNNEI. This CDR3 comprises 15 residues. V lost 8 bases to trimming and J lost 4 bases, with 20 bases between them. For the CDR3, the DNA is TGTGCCAGCTCTGCTGCGGGGACCCCTAGCTATGGCTACACCTTC. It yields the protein CASSAAGTPSYGYTF.

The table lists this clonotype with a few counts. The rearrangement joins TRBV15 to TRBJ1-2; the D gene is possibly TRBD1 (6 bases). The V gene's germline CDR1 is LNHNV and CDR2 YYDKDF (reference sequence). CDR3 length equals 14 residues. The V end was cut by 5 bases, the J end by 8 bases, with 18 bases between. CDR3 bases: TGTGCCACCAGCGCCCGATTACAGGGAGGCGGCTACACCTTC. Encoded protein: CATSARLQGGGYTF.

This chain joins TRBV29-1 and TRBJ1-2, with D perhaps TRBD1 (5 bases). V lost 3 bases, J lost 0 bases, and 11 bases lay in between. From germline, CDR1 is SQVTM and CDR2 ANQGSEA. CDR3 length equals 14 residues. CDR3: CSVDAGEANYGYTF. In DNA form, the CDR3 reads TGCAGCGTTGACGCGGGGGAAGCTAACTATGGCTACACCTTC.

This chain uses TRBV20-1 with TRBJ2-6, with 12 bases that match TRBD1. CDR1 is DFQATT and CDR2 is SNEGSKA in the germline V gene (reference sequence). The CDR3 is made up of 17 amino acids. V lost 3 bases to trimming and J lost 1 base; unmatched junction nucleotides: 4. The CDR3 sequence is CSASRGQGASGANVLTF. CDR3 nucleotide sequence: TGCAGTGCTAGCCGGGGACAGGGGGCGTCTGGGGCCAACGTCCTGACTTTC.

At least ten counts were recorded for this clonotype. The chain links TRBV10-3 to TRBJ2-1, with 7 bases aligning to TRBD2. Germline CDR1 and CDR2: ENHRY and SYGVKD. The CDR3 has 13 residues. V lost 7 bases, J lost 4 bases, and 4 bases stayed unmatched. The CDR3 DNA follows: TGTGCCATCAAAAGCGGGGATTACAATGAGCAGTTCTTC. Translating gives CAIKSGDYNEQFF.

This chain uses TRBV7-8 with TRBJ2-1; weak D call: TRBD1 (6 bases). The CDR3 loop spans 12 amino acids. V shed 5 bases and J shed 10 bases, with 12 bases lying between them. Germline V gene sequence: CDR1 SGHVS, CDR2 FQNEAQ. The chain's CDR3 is CASSAPDREQFF. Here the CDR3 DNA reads TGTGCCAGCAGCGCCCCAGACAGGGAGCAGTTCTTC.

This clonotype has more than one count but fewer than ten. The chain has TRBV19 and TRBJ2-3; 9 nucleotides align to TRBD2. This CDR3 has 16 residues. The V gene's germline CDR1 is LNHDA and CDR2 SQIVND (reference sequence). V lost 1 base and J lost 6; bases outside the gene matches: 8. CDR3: CASSIGGGAMTDTQYF. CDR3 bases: TGTGCCAGTAGTATAGGCGGGGGGGCGATGACTGATACGCAGTATTTT.

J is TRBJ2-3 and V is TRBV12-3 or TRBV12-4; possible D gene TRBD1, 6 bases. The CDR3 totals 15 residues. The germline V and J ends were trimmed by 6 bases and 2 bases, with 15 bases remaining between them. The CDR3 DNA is TGTGCCAGCAGCCCTTTTCAGGGGACCACAGATACGCAGTATTTT. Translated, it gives CASSPFQGTTDTQYF.

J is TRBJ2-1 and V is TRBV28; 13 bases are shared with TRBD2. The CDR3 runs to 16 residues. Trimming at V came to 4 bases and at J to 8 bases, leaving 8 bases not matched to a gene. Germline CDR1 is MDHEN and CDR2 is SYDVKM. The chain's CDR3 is CASSSPTSGGKDEQFF. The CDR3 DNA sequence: TGTGCCAGCAGTTCCCCGACTAGCGGGGGGAAAGATGAGCAGTTCTTC.